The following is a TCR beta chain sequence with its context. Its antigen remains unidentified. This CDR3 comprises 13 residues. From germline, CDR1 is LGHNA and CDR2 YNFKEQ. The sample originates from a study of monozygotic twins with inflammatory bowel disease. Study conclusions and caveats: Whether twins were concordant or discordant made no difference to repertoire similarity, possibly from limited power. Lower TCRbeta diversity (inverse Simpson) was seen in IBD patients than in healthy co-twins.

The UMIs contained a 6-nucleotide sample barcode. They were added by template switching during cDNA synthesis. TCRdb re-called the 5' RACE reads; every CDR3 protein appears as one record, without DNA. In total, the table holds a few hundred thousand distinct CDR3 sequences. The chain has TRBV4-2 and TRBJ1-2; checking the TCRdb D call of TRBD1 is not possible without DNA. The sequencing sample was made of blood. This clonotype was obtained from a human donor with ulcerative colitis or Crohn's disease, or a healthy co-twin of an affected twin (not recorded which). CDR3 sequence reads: CASSQVDSYGYTF.